These T cell receptor beta chains were read from a single sample in a study of blood T cell repertoires in COVID-19. The protocol was immunoSEQ multiplex PCR, while the TCRdb copy is restricted to in-frame clones and leaves out a portion. The sample records roughly 150,000 clones, about 89% being singletons. The sequencing sample was made of peripheral blood. The receptor source for this set is a man aged 55 to 70 with acute or convalescent COVID-19. Each CDR3 is given with its conserved first and last residue. The D gene is left open where the match is weak. The size of a clone is reported for some rows only, either as once, few or many, or as a class for expanded clones.

j_call v_call clone_size d_call cdr3_aa cdr3_nt
TRBJ1-5 TRBV29-1 NA TRBD1 CSVAGTGKGQPQHF TGCAGCGTGGCCGGGACAGGGAAGGGTCAGCCCCAGCATTTT
TRBJ1-2 TRBV29-1 NA NA CSVVQGMGAYGYTF TGCAGCGTTGTTCAGGGAATGGGTGCCTATGGCTACACCTTC
TRBJ2-4 TRBV6-2/TRBV6-3 NA TRBD2 CASSYPVRESGDKNIQYF TGTGCCAGCAGTTACCCCGTGCGGGAGAGCGGCGACAAAAACATTCAGTACTTC
TRBJ2-6 TRBV18 NA TRBD1 CASSLHPNRGQTRSGANVLTF TGTGCCAGCTCCCTGCACCCCAACAGGGGACAGACCCGCTCTGGGGCCAACGTCCTGACTTTC
TRBJ1-4 TRBV4-3 NA NA CASSQEVVGSTNEKLFF TGCGCCAGCAGCCAAGAGGTGGTCGGTTCAACTAATGAAAAACTGTTTTTT
TRBJ2-4 TRBV9 NA NA CASSVDLGLTAKNIQYF TGTGCCAGCAGCGTAGATCTAGGACTCACAGCCAAAAACATTCAGTACTTC
TRBJ1-1 TRBV29-1 NA NA CSVVEIEAFF TGCAGCGTTGTGGAGATTGAAGCTTTCTTT
TRBJ2-1 TRBV24-1 NA TRBD1 CATSEDRGRRNEQFF TGTGCCACCAGTGAGGACAGGGGACGCAGAAATGAGCAGTTCTTC
TRBJ2-3 TRBV7-3 NA TRBD1 CASSLGQGTTDTQYF TGTGCCAGCAGCTTAGGACAGGGGACCACAGATACGCAGTATTTT
TRBJ1-4 TRBV5-1 NA NA CASTPGGGNEKLFF TGCGCCAGCACCCCGGGAGGGGGGAATGAAAAACTGTTTTTT
TRBJ2-1 TRBV7-2 NA NA CASSLPPPRYEQFF TGTGCCAGCAGCTTACCCCCTCCGAGGTATGAGCAGTTCTTC
TRBJ2-2 TRBV7-8 NA NA CASRAGLELFF TGTGCCAGCAGGGCGGGACTGGAGCTGTTTTTT
TRBJ1-1 TRBV19 NA NA CASSIWGHKNTEAFF TGTGCCAGTAGTATTTGGGGACACAAGAACACTGAAGCTTTCTTT
TRBJ2-1 TRBV5-1 once TRBD1 CASSTILQGGGEQFF TGCGCCAGCAGCACCATATTACAGGGGGGTGGTGAGCAGTTCTTC
TRBJ1-6 TRBV6-6 NA NA CASSYNGDNSPLHF TGTGCCAGCAGTTACAACGGAGATAATTCACCCCTCCACTTT
TRBJ1-2 TRBV4-1 NA NA CASSQASGRYGYTF TGCGCCAGCAGCCAAGCCTCAGGGCGGTATGGCTACACCTTC
TRBJ1-4 TRBV5-4 NA TRBD1 CASSSGGNNEKLFF TGTGCCAGCAGCTCAGGGGGAAATAATGAAAAACTGTTTTTT
TRBJ2-1 TRBV4-3 NA TRBD2 CASSQGEGSYNEQFF TGCGCCAGCAGCCAAGGGGAGGGGAGCTACAATGAGCAGTTCTTC
TRBJ1-2 TRBV30 once NA CAWTIGSYGGYTF TGTGCCTGGACCATAGGGAGTTACGGTGGCTACACCTTC
TRBJ1-2 TRBV6-6 NA TRBD1 CASSRSDRGVSGYTF TGTGCCAGCAGTCGATCGGACAGGGGAGTAAGTGGCTACACCTTC
TRBJ1-2 TRBV20-1 NA NA CSASVLGAGGYTF TGCAGTGCTAGTGTTTTGGGGGCGGGTGGCTACACCTTC
TRBJ1-1 TRBV3-1/TRBV3-2 NA NA CASSQAGTEAFF TGTGCCAGCAGCCAGGCGGGCACTGAAGCTTTCTTT
TRBJ2-7 TRBV5-6 NA TRBD1 CASSLVSDRDYEQYF TGTGCCAGCAGCTTGGTATCGGACAGGGACTACGAGCAGTACTTC
TRBJ2-7 TRBV5-4 NA NA CASSFGGALEQYF TGTGCCAGCAGCTTTGGGGGGGCACTCGAGCAGTACTTC
TRBJ2-6 TRBV3-1/TRBV3-2 NA NA CASSQVPVVLTF TGTGCCAGCAGCCAAGTACCAGTCGTCCTGACTTTC
TRBJ2-3 TRBV5-1 NA NA CASSTFRGDTQYF TGCGCCAGCAGCACCTTTCGGGGGGATACGCAGTATTTT
TRBJ2-3 TRBV5-6 NA TRBD2 CASSLTPSGGDTQYF TGTGCCAGCAGCTTGACCCCTAGCGGGGGAGATACGCAGTATTTT
TRBJ1-2 TRBV21-1 NA NA CASSKERAGWGNGYTF TGTGCCAGCAGCAAAGAAAGGGCAGGGTGGGGAAATGGCTACACCTTC
TRBJ2-1 TRBV30 once NA CAWSVTTVTGVRSYNEQFF TGTGCCTGGAGTGTTACGACAGTCACCGGCGTTCGATCCTACAATGAGCAGTTCTTC
TRBJ2-7 TRBV5-1 NA TRBD2 CASSLRLAGKPYEQYF TGCGCCAGCAGCCTTCGACTAGCGGGGAAACCCTACGAGCAGTACTTC